Here is one TCR beta chain with its context. Its cognate antigen has yet to be identified. The record has no base qualities; no much larger clone is one base away. The donors were under 40 Caucasian individuals from Russia, aged roughly 6 to 100 years, who were systemically healthy. Approximately 9 milliliters of peripheral blood were collected from each donor into EDTA-treated Vacutainer tubes. Ficoll-Paque density-gradient centrifugation was used to isolate PBMCs, with at least 7 million obtained per sample. Total RNA was extracted from PBMCs with Trizol reagent, with at least 5 micrograms obtained per sample. For every donor, an aliquot of PBMCs went through flow cytometry to measure the percentages of naive CD45RAhigh/CD27high T cells. The library relied on 5' RACE. A second PCR of roughly 7 to 11 cycles was performed with a sample-barcoded 5' primer and a J-beta primer mix. A unique molecular identifier was introduced onto each TCR beta cDNA molecule by a template-switch 5' adaptor carrying 12 random nucleotides. Each sample yielded at least 3 million CDR3-containing paired-end reads. The Mint cDNA synthesis kit, primed by a TRBC-specific oligonucleotide, was used to synthesize first-strand cDNA from all RNA. After uracil-DNA glycosylase treatment, a first 18-cycle PCR used universal primers M1SS and BC2_uni_R on all cDNA. Processing in the source paper ran as follows. Each sample was normalized by randomly selecting 1 million high-quality reads, each carrying a distinct molecular identifier. Instead of being binned into consensus sequences, reads with shared molecular identifiers were discarded. MiTCR, set to a Q25 quality threshold and the strictest error-elimination algorithm, was used for CDR3 identification, clonotype clustering and error correction. A nonparametric unseen species model using Euler transformation provided a lower-bound estimate of total TCR beta diversity. TCRdb itself trimmed the public reads at Q25 with fastp, ran MiXCR and retained productive beta chains. Records with the same CDR3 protein are collapsed into one entry carrying the most frequent genes and DNA. TCRdb, not the original authors, processed these V and J calls. Within this sample are around 2 million distinct CDR3 sequences, with roughly two fifths of them counted one time only. The ten most abundant clones make up 23% of the sample.

These data come from a study of blood T cells in healthy people across ages (dated by TCRdb to 2013 to 2016). About the study as a whole: In model experiments, roughly one uniquely barcoded TCR beta cDNA molecule per two T cells was captured by template switching. Two additional independent replicas of 1 million unique cDNA reads from the same blood draw were analyzed for two donors (one aged 18 to 30 and one aged 80 or older). To avoid experimental bias, donors of different ages were spread randomly across the sequencing lanes. The donors were split into four age groups: young (average around 17 years), middle-aged (around 40), aged (roughly 60) and long-lived (about 82). Using deep sequencing normalized with unique cDNA molecular identifiers, the study measured how TCR beta repertoire diversity changes with age. Study-wide findings and limitations: Observed TCR beta diversity per million T cells fell roughly linearly with age, and a significant reduction was already apparent by age around 44. The long-lived group showed more naive CD4+ T cells, fewer expanded clones and increased TCR diversity than the aged group, suggesting age selection. Observed TCR beta diversity correlated strongly with the percentage of naive T cells measured by flow cytometry. Donor CMV infection status was unknown, potentially confounding age-related changes in expanded clonotypes. Since profiling was done on bulk unsorted PBMCs, naive and antigen-experienced compartments could not be conclusively compared. Estimates of total diversity based on one million sequenced T cells were regarded as lower bounds and as underestimates.

The germline ends are 15 bases apart after V is trimmed by 4 bases and J by 3 bases. CDR1 MGHRA and CDR2 YSYEKL were looked up in the germline V gene. Taken from cysteine to phenylalanine, the CDR3 has 15 residues. The read is trimmed to its CDR3 DNA, 45 bases read in frame from base 1. The rearrangement combines TRBV4-1 with TRBJ1-2; the D gene assignment is ambiguous. This TCR was recovered from a human donor in good health. Sequenced material: blood. The bases are TGCGCCAGCAGCCCCCCATTGGCAGAGTACTATGGCTACACCTTC. Translated, this is CASSPPLAEYYGYTF.